The sequence of this T cell receptor beta chain was determined in a study of tumor-infiltrating lymphocytes in oesophageal squamous cell carcinoma. The CDR3 has 13 amino acids. Germline V CDR1 and CDR2: SGHTA, FQGNSA. In regard to this clonotype: The junction does not match germline at one end; this may be a read error.

In TCRdb, the PCR reads were re-called with MiXCR into one record per CDR3 protein. The table shows roughly 21,000 distinct CDR3 sequences, with about 35% occurring only once. Sequenced: esophageal tumor tissue. The sequence was obtained from a male donor with esophageal squamous cell carcinoma. The chain recombines TRBV7-2 with TRBJ1-2; TRBD1 might be the D (6 bases). The CDR3 spells CASSFQGPGGYTF. The CDR3 DNA reads TGTGCCAGCAGCTTCCAGGGGCCGGGTGGCTATACCTTC.